This T cell receptor beta chain was documented in a study of shared clonotypes between healthy human individuals. This CDR3 has 16 residues. V was pared by 0 bases and J by 2 bases, with 11 bases between. Germline lookup yields CDR1 KGHSH and CDR2 LQKENI. This clone was seen a single time. Assay execution proceeded at the deep level. Method: immunoSEQ multiplex PCR; TCRdb's copy keeps in-frame clones and lacks some. The sample lists around 940,000 clones, about three quarters occurring once. The V gene is TRBV18, the J gene TRBJ1-3; no firm D call. The sequencing sample was made of memory CD4+ T cells sorted from blood. Subset given: CD45RA-negative fraction. The sequence came from a man aged 18 to 30 in good health. CDR3: CASSPPSQATGNTIYF. CDR3 sequence (DNA): TGTGCCAGCTCACCACCGAGCCAGGCTACTGGAAACACCATATATTTT. Complete variable domain (other parts from reference TRBV18 and TRBJ1-3): NAGVMQNPRHLVRRRGQEARLRCSPMKGHSHVYWYRQLPEEGLKFMVYLQKENIIDESGMPKERFSAEFPKEGPSILRIQQVVRGDSAAYFCASSPPSQATGNTIYFGEGSWLTVV.